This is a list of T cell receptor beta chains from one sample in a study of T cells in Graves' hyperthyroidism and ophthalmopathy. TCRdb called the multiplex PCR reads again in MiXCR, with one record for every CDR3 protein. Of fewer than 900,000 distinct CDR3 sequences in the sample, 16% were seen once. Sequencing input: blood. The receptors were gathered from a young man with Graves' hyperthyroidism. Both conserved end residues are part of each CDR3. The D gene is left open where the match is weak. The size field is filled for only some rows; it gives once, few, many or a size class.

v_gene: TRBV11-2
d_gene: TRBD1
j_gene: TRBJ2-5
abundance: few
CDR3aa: CASSPPDRGFLDPYQETQYF
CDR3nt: TGTGCCAGCAGTCCCCCGGACAGGGGGTTTCTGGACCCGTACCAAGAGACCCAGTACTTC

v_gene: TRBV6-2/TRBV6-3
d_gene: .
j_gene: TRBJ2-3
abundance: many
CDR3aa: CATRGASTDTQYF
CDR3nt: TGTGCCACCCGCGGGGCTAGCACAGATACGCAGTATTTT

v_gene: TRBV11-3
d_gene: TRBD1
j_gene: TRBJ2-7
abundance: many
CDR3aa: CASTQGGQGAYEQYF
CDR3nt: TGTGCCAGCACCCAGGGGGGACAGGGGGCCTACGAGCAGTACTTC

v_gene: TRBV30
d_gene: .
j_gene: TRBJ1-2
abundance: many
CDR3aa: CAWSVSSNSVYGYTF
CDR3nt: TGTGCCTGGAGTGTATCGAGCAATTCGGTATATGGCTACACCTTC

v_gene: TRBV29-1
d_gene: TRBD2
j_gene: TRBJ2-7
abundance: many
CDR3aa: CSVAWTSGRITTYEQYF
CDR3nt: TGCAGCGTTGCTTGGACTAGCGGGCGTATTACGACCTACGAGCAGTACTTC

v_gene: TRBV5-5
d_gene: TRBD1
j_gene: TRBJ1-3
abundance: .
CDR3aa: CASTIPLDRGSGNTIYF
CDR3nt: TGTGCCAGCACCATACCCTTGGACAGGGGCTCTGGAAACACCATATATTTT

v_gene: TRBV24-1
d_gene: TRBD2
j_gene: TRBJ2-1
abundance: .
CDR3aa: CATSRGRLSYNEQLF
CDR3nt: TGTGCCACCAGTCGCGGGAGGCTCTCCTACAATGAGCAGCTCTTC

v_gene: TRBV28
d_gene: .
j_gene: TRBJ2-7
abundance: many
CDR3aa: CASSWPDGSYEQYF
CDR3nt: TGTGCCAGCAGTTGGCCTGACGGTTCCTACGAGCAGTACTTC

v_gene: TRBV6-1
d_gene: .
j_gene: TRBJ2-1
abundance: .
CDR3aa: CASSYTGKNEQFF
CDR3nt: TGTGCCAGCAGTTATACGGGAAAAAATGAGCAGTTCTTC

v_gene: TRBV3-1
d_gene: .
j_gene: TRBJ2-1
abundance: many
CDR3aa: CASSQGQGLGQFF
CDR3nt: TGTGCCAGCAGCCAAGGACAGGGACTTGGGCAGTTCTTC

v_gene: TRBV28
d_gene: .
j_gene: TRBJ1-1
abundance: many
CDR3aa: CASLLGGMSTEAFF
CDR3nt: TGTGCCAGTCTCCTAGGGGGAATGAGCACTGAAGCTTTCTTT

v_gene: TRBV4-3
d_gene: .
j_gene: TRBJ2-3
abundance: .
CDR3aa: CASSQDSQGFTDTQYF
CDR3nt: TGCGCCAGCAGCCAAGATAGTCAGGGATTCACAGATACGCAGTATTTT